This T cell receptor beta chain is from a study of blood T cell repertoires in COVID-19. Overall study: Some COVID-19 samples were acute and others convalescent; all came from the United States, Italy and Spain. Nucleic acid was either cDNA or gDNA, and it came from T cells, B-cell-depleted T cells, or PBMCs.

As handled by the study authors: Reference gene primer amplification gave nucleated cell count estimates. Sequencing was performed with immunoSEQ multiplex PCR; in TCRdb, only in-frame clones are kept and a portion is missing. Clonal size and the V and J genes are those of that table, whereas D and trimming came from the DNA. The sample includes roughly 330,000 clones, more than 80% of them seen just once. This CDR3 comprises 14 residues. Germline CDR1 and CDR2: KGHSH and LQKENI. With V trimmed by 6 bases and J by 4 bases, 8 bases remained unmatched. This chain joins TRBV18 and TRBJ2-5; 7 nucleotides line up with TRBD1. The sequence was obtained from a man aged 18 to 30 who had recovered from COVID-19. What was sequenced was peripheral blood. The CDR3 DNA sequence: TGTGCCAGCTCTCCAGGACAGGAGAGAGAGACCCAGTACTTC. It is translated as CASSPGQERETQYF.